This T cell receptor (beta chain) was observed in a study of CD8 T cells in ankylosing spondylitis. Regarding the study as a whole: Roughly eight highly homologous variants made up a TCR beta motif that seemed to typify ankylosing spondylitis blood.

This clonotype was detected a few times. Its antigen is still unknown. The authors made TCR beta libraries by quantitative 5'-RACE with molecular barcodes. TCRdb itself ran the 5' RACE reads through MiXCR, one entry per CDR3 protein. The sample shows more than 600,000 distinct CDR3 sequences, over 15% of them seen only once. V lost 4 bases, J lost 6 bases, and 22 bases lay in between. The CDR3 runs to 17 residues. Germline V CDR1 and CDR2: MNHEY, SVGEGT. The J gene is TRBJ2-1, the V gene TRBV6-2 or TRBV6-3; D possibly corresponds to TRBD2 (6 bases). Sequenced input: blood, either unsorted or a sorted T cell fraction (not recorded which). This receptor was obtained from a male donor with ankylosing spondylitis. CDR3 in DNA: TGTGCCAGCAGTTCCTTACGACTAGATGTTGGGTCCAATGAGCAGTTCTTC. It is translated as CASSSLRLDVGSNEQFF.